The T cell receptor (beta chain) under discussion was sequenced for a study of cytomegalovirus exposure and HLA in healthy donors. Broader study findings: TCR sequences were mostly rare, though some public TCRs occurred in many donors. Per published reports, the classifier diagnosed cytomegalovirus status with high specificity and sensitivity.

Of note for this clone: No antigen is known for it.

Clones were sequenced by immunoSEQ multiplex PCR, and TCRdb holds only the in-frame ones, with some missing. The sample comprises 250,000 to 300,000 clones, roughly 85% of which are singletons, and 0.9% to 1.1% rests with the top ten. The CDR3 runs to 16 residues. The J segment lost 4 bases and the V segment lost 7 bases, leaving 13 bases of the junction unmatched. From germline, CDR1 is SGHTA and CDR2 FQGNSA. The sequenced sample was PBMCs. This sequence was found in a woman under 30 in good health and CMV-seronegative. The gene calls are TRBV7-2 and TRBJ2-1, with 7 nucleotides matching TRBD2. The CDR3 sequence is CASTLGAGEPYNEQFF. CDR3 bases: TGTGCCAGCACCCTAGGGGCGGGGGAACCTTACAATGAGCAGTTCTTC. Drawing the rest from reference TRBV7-2 and TRBJ2-1, the complete variable domain is GAGVSQSPSNKVTEKGKDVELRCDPISGHTALYWYRQSLGQGLEFLIYFQGNSAPDKSGLPSDRFSAERTGGSVSTLTIQRTQQEDSAVYLCASTLGAGEPYNEQFFGPGTRLTVL.